What follows are 5 T cell receptor beta chains derived from one specimen sequenced in a study of T-cell reconstitution after alpha-beta-depleted transplantation in children. A TCRbeta library incorporating unique molecular identifiers was prepared. In TCRdb, the PCR reads were re-called with MiXCR into one record per CDR3 protein. The sample lists fewer than 550,000 distinct CDR3 sequences, approximately 10% occurring once. The source was PBMCs, mostly from graft donor cells, collected 180 days after TCRalphabeta/CD19-depleted stem cell transplant. These receptors were collected from a female patient younger than 10 who had a stem cell transplant for aplastic anemia, so the T cells may come from the graft donor.

The chain recombines TRBV7-9 with TRBJ2-7; TRBD1 aligns across 8 bases. J lost 5 bases, V lost 4 bases, and 13 bases had no gene match. CDR3 length: 16 amino acids. Germline CDR1 reads SEHNR; CDR2 reads FQNEAQ (reference sequence). CDR3 nucleotides: TGTGCCAGCAGCTGGCCCTCGGACAGGGCGGGGCACGAGCAGTACTTC. Amino acids: CASSWPSDRAGHEQYF.

This clonotype has just a few counts. In DNA, the CDR3 is TGCAGTGCTAGGGGGCCAGGGGCTTTATCCTACAATGAGCAGTTCTTC. This sequence encodes CSARGPGALSYNEQFF. The J gene is TRBJ2-1, the V gene TRBV20-1; a weak D match, TRBD1 (6 bases). The CDR3 runs to 16 residues. Germline CDR1 is DFQATT and CDR2 is SNEGSKA (reference sequence). V shed 3 bases and J shed 1 base, with 16 bases lying between them.

The chain carries TRBV20-1 and TRBJ1-2; D remains ambiguous. V was trimmed by 1 base and J by 4 bases, leaving 10 bases between them. This CDR3 is built from 13 residues. Germline V gene data show CDR1 as DFQATT and CDR2 as SNEGSKA (reference sequence). The CDR3 coding sequence is TGCAGTGCTAGAGGCCCTGAGGTCTATGGCTACACCTTC. Translation: CSARGPEVYGYTF.

The chain is built from TRBV5-5 and TRBJ2-7; 10 bases match TRBD1. V shed 4 bases, J shed 6 bases, and the junction held 7 bases outside the gene matches. CDR3 length equals 14 residues. Germline V gene lookup returns CDR1 SGHKS and CDR2 YYEKEE (reference sequence). The CDR3 DNA is TGTGCCAGCAGCATGGGACAGGGGTCGGGCGAGCAGTACGTC. Translating gives CASSMGQGSGEQYV.

This chain links TRBV20-1 with TRBJ2-1, with D tentatively TRBD1 (5 bases). V was shortened by 5 bases and J by 8 bases, with 13 bases between the two germline ends. The CDR3 is made up of 12 amino acids. Germline CDR1 reads DFQATT; CDR2 reads SNEGSKA (reference sequence). CDR3 amino acids: CSAEKGLDEQFF. The CDR3 DNA follows: TGCAGTGCTGAAAAGGGGTTGGATGAGCAGTTCTTC.